Sequencing of this TCR beta chain was carried out in a study of vaccination and CD4 T cells after COVID-19 (dated by TCRdb to between 2021 and 2024). Broadly, across the study: Convalescent patients had a positive SARS-CoV-2 result on nasal swab PCR, and of these patients, nine had mild disease and one had severe disease. The convalescent cohort included six males and four females, with two Hispanic individuals, seven Caucasians, two Asians and one multiracial person. The time from the second vaccine dose to post-vaccine blood sampling had a median of roughly 77 days and ranged from about 12 to 250 days. In 10 COVID-19 convalescent patients and 4 infection-naive healthy vaccine recipients, the spike-specific CD4+ TCR repertoire before mRNA vaccination was compared with the repertoire after mRNA vaccination. For three convalescent patients, samples were collected at an early post-vaccination timepoint (day 14) as well as at a late post-vaccination timepoint (days 161 to 241). Participants got two doses of the Pfizer-BioNTech BNT162b2 vaccine (n=8) or two doses of the Moderna mRNA-1273 vaccine (n=2). Post-COVID blood samples from convalescent patients were collected a median of about 110 days after diagnosis, with a range of roughly 30 to 170 days. The cultures were stimulated with overlapping spike peptide pools from SARS-CoV-2 and from the common cold coronaviruses HCoV-NL63, HCoV-OC43 and HCoV-229E. As controls, cultures received a CEFX viral epitope pool (the positive control), an HIV-1 Nef peptide pool (the negative control), or no peptide at all. Study-wide conclusions, independent of this receptor: The number of convalescent patients in the study was relatively small, and the study did not examine early timepoints following natural infection. Nearly all vaccine-specific clones in convalescent patients (304 of 307) were mono-reactive for SARS-CoV-2 spike rather than cross-reactive with common cold coronaviruses. The median count of SARS-CoV-2-reactive clonotypes went up from 21 after infection to approximately 40 after vaccination, although the change was not significant. In convalescent patients, a median approximately 90% of post-vaccine SARS-CoV-2-reactive clones were detected only after vaccination, suggesting vaccine-specific priming.

The meaning of the sample's time point label: late sampling 161 to 241 days after vaccination in a few convalescent patients. What this sample's treatment or condition label stands for: approximately 10-day PBMC culture with coronavirus spike peptide pools or control peptides (ViraFEST assay). The ViraFEST assay, used in the study, expanded antigen-specific T cells with peptide pools and then identified the expanded clonotypes through TCR sequencing. The convalescent patients' positive SARS-CoV-2 PCR tests fell between March and December 2020, which was before the Alpha, Beta and Delta variants emerged in the United States. Each well held two million PBMCs cultured with approximately 10 ug/ml peptide pools in IMDM containing around 4.5% human AB serum and 8 to 10 IU/ml IL-2. Half of the culture medium was replaced with fresh IL-2-containing medium on days 3 and 7. CD4+ T cells were isolated after approximately 10 days of culture through negative selection using the EasySep CD4+ T cell isolation kit. Ficoll-Paque Plus gradient centrifugation was used to isolate PBMCs from whole blood, and the isolated PBMCs were then either used fresh or cryopreserved at -140C. Culture conditions were generally each tested in triplicate wells.

There are 10 amino acids in the CDR3, from cysteine to phenylalanine inclusive. Just CDR3 DNA is preserved here, 30 bases in frame from base 1. V is reduced by 3 bases and J by 8 bases, leaving a spacing of 5 bases between them. From the germline V gene (reference sequence), CDR1 is DFQATT and CDR2 is SNEGSKA. The method was PCR. DNA from cultured CD4+ T cells underwent TCR sequencing with the Oncomine TCR Beta short-read assay at the Johns Hopkins FTIC core. The QIAamp micro DNA kit was used to extract genomic DNA from the cultured CD4+ T cells. Oncomine TCR Beta libraries made from cultured CD4+ T cells were pooled using unique dual indexes and sequenced on an Illumina iSeq 100. The source study handled its data this way. Non-productive sequences were removed, and CDR3s that did not start with C, did not end with F or W, or were shorter than 7 amino acids were discarded. The MANAFEST web application identified antigen-specific clonotypes by comparing peptide-stimulated wells against reference wells and other culture wells. Positive clones required FDR below 0.05, an odds ratio above 5, and productive frequency above 0.1% in at least two of three replicate wells. Cross-reactive clonotypes were defined as significantly expanded in both SARS-CoV-2 spike wells and at least one common cold coronavirus spike condition. Using R version 3.6.1, CDR3 homology was evaluated through Levenshtein distances (stringdist) along with unrooted phylogenetic trees (ape). TCRdb's own reprocessing of the public reads used fastp at Q25 and MiXCR and kept productive beta chains. Duplicate CDR3 protein sequences are folded into a single record with the most common DNA and genes. TCRdb's processing, not the authors', yielded these V and J calls. This sample lists about 26,000 distinct CDR3 sequences; 41% were detected once. The top ten clones comprise roughly 5% of the sample.

In regard to this clonotype: Its antigen is currently not known. The record has no base qualities; no much larger clone is one base away.

The clonotype originates from a human donor who had recovered from COVID-19. The chain is assembled from TRBV20-1 and TRBJ2-1; the D gene lacks a confident call. The specimen was CD4+ T cells from blood, cultured in vitro, collected about 7 months after SARS-CoV-2 vaccination. The CDR3 loop reads CSASPYEQFF. The DNA sequence is TGCAGTGCTAGTCCGTATGAGCAGTTCTTC.